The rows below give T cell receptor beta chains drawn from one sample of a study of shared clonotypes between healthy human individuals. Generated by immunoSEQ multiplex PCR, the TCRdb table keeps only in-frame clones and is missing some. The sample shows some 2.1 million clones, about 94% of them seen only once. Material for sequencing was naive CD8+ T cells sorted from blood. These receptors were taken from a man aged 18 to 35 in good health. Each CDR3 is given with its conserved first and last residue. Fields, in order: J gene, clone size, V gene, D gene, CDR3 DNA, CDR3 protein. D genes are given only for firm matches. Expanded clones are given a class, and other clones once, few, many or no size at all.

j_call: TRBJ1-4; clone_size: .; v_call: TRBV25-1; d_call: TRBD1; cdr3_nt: TGTGCCAGCAGTCGAATAGGGACAGATAATGAAAAACTGTTTTTT; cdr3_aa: CASSRIGTDNEKLFF
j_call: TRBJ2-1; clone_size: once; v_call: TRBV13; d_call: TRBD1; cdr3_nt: TGTGCCAGCAGCTTTGACAGGGATAGCAATGAGCAGTTCTTC; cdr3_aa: CASSFDRDSNEQFF
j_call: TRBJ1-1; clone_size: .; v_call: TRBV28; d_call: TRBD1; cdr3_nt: TGTGCCAGCAGTTTTCTTGACAGGGAGACTCCATTGAGAGCTTTCTTT; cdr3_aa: CASSFLDRETPLRAFF
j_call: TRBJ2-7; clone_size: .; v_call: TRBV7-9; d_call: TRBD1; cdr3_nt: TGTGCCAGCAGCCCAAGGGACAGGGCCTCCTACGAGCAGTACTTC; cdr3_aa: CASSPRDRASYEQYF
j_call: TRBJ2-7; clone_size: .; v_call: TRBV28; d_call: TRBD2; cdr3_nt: TGTGCCAGCAGTCGCGGGACTAGCGGGGCCTACGAGCAGTACTTC; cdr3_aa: CASSRGTSGAYEQYF
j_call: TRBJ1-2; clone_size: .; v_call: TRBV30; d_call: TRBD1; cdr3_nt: TGTGCCTGGATTACAGGGGTCGGCTACACCTTC; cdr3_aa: CAWITGVGYTF
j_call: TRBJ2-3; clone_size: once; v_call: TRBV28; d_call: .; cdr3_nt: TGTGCCAGCAGTGTCAGAGCCACTAGCACAGATACGCAGTATTTT; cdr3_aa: CASSVRATSTDTQYF
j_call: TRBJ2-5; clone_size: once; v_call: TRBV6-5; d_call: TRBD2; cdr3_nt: TGTGCCAGCAGTTACGGGGGACTAGCGGGAGTAGAGACCCAGTACTTC; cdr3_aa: CASSYGGLAGVETQYF
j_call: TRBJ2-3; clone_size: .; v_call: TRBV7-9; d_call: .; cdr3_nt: TGTGCCAGCAGCCCTCCCGCAGGGATAACAGATACGCAGTATTTT; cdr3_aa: CASSPPAGITDTQYF
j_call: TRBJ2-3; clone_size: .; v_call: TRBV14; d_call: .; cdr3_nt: TGTGCCAGCAGCCAAGATCGAGGCTTTGGGCCTCCCACAGATACGCAGTATTTT; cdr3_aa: CASSQDRGFGPPTDTQYF
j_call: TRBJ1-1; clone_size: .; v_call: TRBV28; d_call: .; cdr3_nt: TGTGCCAGCAGTTTGGGGGGTATGAACACTGAAGCTTTCTTT; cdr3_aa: CASSLGGMNTEAFF
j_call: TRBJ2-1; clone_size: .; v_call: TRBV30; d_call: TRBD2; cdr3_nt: TGTGCCTGGAGTACGCGGGGGTCTCTCTCCTACAATGAGCAGTTCTTC; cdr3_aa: CAWSTRGSLSYNEQFF
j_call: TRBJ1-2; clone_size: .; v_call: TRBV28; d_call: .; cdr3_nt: TGTGCCAGCAGTTTAAGGGGGAGAGATCACTATGGCTACACCTTC; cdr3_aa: CASSLRGRDHYGYTF
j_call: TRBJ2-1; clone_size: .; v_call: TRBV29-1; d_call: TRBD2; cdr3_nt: TGCAGCGTTTCTTACCTAGCGGGACTTGAGCAGTTCTTC; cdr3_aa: CSVSYLAGLEQFF
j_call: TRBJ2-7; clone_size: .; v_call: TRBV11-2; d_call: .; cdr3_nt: TGTGCCAGCAGCCCCCCCGGGGACGAGCAGTACTTC; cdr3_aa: CASSPPGDEQYF
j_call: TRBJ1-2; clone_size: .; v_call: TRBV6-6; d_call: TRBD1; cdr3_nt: TGTGCCAGCAGTTACTCGTACGCAGGGGGCGATGGCTACACCTTC; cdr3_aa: CASSYSYAGGDGYTF
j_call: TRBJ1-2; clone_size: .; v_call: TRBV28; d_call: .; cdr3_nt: TGTGCCAGCAGTTGGCGGGCCCATCTATATGGCTACACCTTC; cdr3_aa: CASSWRAHLYGYTF
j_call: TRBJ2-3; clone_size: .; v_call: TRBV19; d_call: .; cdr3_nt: TGTGCCAGTAGTAACACAGAGGTCCGAGTCTGGGATACGCAGTATTTT; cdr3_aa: CASSNTEVRVWDTQYF
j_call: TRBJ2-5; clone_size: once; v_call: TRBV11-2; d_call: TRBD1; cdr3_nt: TGTGCCAGCAGCCCCGACAGGGGGCAAGGGGAGACCCAGTACTTC; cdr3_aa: CASSPDRGQGETQYF
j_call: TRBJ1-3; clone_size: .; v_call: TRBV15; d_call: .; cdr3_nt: TGTGCCACCAGCAGAGAGAGAGGGGTCGGGGGAAACACCATATATTTT; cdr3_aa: CATSRERGVGGNTIYF
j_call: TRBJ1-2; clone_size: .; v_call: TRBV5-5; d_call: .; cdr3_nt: TGTGCCAGCAGCAAAACGGACAAGAACTATGGCTACACCTTC; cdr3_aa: CASSKTDKNYGYTF
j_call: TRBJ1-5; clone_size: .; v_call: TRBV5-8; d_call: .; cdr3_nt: TGTGCCAGCAGCGTTGAGGGCAATCAGCCCCAGCATTTT; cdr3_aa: CASSVEGNQPQHF
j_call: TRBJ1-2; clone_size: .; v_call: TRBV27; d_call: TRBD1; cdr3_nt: TGTGCCAGCAGCTTATCCCGACAGGGGCTGAATGGCTACACCTTC; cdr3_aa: CASSLSRQGLNGYTF
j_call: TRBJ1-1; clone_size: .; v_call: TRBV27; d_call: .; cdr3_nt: TGTGCCAGCAGTGGAACCAGGGAGGCGAACACTGAAGCTTTCTTT; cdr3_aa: CASSGTREANTEAFF
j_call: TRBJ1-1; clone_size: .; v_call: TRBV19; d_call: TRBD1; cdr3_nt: TGTGCCAGTATCCCGCGTCGGGACAGGGGGCTGGAAGCTTTCTTT; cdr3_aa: CASIPRRDRGLEAFF
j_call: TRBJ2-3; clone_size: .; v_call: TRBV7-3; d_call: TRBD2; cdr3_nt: TGTGCCAGCAGCTCACGGGGGGGCACAGATACGCAGTATTTT; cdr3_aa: CASSSRGGTDTQYF
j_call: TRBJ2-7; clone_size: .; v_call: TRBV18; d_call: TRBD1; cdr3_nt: TGTGCCAGCTCCATTACCGGGACAGGCCTTTACGAGCAGTACTTC; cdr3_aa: CASSITGTGLYEQYF
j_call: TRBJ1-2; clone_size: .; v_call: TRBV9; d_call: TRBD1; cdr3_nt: TGTGCCAGCAGCGCAGGACAGGGACTCTATGGCTACACCTTC; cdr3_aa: CASSAGQGLYGYTF
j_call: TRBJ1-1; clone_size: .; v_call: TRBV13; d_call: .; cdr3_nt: TGTGCCAGCAGCTTAGGTGGAGGCGAAGCTTTCTTT; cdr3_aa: CASSLGGGEAFF
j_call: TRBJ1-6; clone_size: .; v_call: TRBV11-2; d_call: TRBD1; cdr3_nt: TGTGCCAGCAGCGATGGGACAGCCCCTTTAGCCCTCCACTTT; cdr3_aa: CASSDGTAPLALHF
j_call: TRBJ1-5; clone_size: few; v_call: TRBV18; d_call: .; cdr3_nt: TGTGCCAGCTCATTACAGGGTCGGGATCAGCCCCAGCATTTT; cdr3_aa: CASSLQGRDQPQHF
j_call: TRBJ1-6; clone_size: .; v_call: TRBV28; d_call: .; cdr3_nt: TGTGCCAGCAGTCCGGGGGAGGGCTTTAATAATTCACCCCTCCACTTT; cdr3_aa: CASSPGEGFNNSPLHF